This T cell receptor beta chain was identified during a study of blood T cell repertoires in COVID-19. Study in general: PBMCs, B-cell-depleted T cells, or T cells provided the cDNA or gDNA that made up the material.

A Seattle source enrolled patients during active infection and followed them longitudinally. As processed by the authors: How many nucleated cells were present was estimated from reference gene primer amplification. Libraries were prepared by immunoSEQ multiplex PCR; TCRdb keeps only in-frame clonotypes and omits some of them. Clone size and V and J calls were adopted from that table, with D and trimming inferred from the DNA. The repertoire holds 60,000 to 70,000 clones, with approximately 88% as singletons. Between the trimmed V and J ends, which lost 0 bases and 5 bases, there was a span of 21 bases. CDR3 length: 18 amino acids. CDR1 and CDR2 (germline): SGDLS, YYNGEE.

V gene TRBV9 combines with J gene TRBJ2-1; a weak D match, TRBD2 (5 bases). Specimen: peripheral blood. This TCR was sampled from an older woman with COVID-19, enrolled during active disease. CDR3 residues: CASSVGEQRSLWDNEQFF. Written as DNA, the CDR3 is TGTGCCAGCAGCGTAGGGGAACAGCGGTCCCTCTGGGACAATGAGCAGTTCTTC.